A single sample gave rise to the 14 T cell receptor beta chains below, sequenced in a study of OX40 agonist ivuxolimab in advanced cancers. The assay was immunoSEQ multiplex PCR, and TCRdb's table has in-frame clones only and misses some. Among 25,000 to 35,000 clones listed, around 85% were seen once. This material consisted of CD4+ or CD8+ T cells sorted from blood, taken in a trial of the OX40 agonist ivuxolimab. All receptors derive from an adult with an advanced solid tumor such as melanoma, head and neck, liver or kidney cancer.

The chain recombines TRBV28 with TRBJ2-7; D call uncertain. The CDR3 runs 15 residues. V was clipped by 2 bases and J by 1 base, with 12 bases between them. The germline V gene encodes CDR1 MDHEN and CDR2 SYDVKM. CDR3 region: CASSLPVALSYEQYF. The CDR3 region has the DNA TGTGCCAGCAGTTTACCCGTTGCGTTGTCCTACGAGCAGTACTTC.

This clone is judged medium-sized. The chain links TRBV6-5 to TRBJ2-1; tentatively, D is TRBD1 (6 bases). The CDR3 consists of 14 residues. Trimming stripped 5 bases from V and 7 bases from J, with 15 bases between. From germline, CDR1 is MNHEY and CDR2 SVGAGI. This CDR3 is CASSPEQGINEQFF. The CDR3 DNA sequence: TGTGCCAGCAGTCCAGAACAGGGTATTAATGAGCAGTTCTTC.

The chain employs TRBV4-1 and TRBJ1-1; D may be TRBD1 (6 bases). Trimming pared 4 bases from V and 4 bases from J, leaving 13 bases between. The CDR3 consists of 14 residues. The germline V gene has CDR1 MGHRA and CDR2 YSYEKL. The CDR3 loop reads CASSPIQGLTEAFF. Here the CDR3 DNA reads TGCGCCAGCAGCCCAATACAGGGTCTCACTGAAGCTTTCTTT.

The chain combines TRBV7-2 with TRBJ2-5; D perhaps matches TRBD1 (6 bases). CDR3 length: 16 residues. The germline V gene encodes CDR1 SGHTA and CDR2 FQGNSA. Trimming took 0 bases from V and 5 from J, leaving 16 bases between them. CDR3 nucleotide sequence: TGTGCCAGCAGCTTAGCGCAGGGGTTTCTCTTCGAGACCCAGTACTTC. As protein: CASSLAQGFLFETQYF.

In this sample, this clone turned up once. This chain uses TRBV4-1 with TRBJ2-7; TRBD2 aligns across 8 bases. This CDR3 spans 17 amino acids. The ends lost 5 bases at V and 4 bases at J; junction bases unmatched: 16. Germline assignment: CDR1 MGHRA and CDR2 YSYEKL. CDR3 bases: TGCGCCAGCAGCGCCGGGACTAGTCCTTCTACGAGTTACGAGCAGTACTTC. This encodes CASSAGTSPSTSYEQYF.

The gene calls are TRBV11-2 and TRBJ2-7, with TRBD2 matching over 8 bases. Germline lookup yields CDR1 SGHAT and CDR2 FQNNGV. The J segment lost 3 bases and the V segment lost 5 bases, leaving 6 bases of the junction unmatched. There are 14 residues in the CDR3. This CDR3 is CASSRGTSNYEQYF. The CDR3 DNA reads TGTGCCAGCAGCCGTGGGACTAGTAACTACGAGCAGTACTTC.

This clone was counted between two and nine times. The genes are TRBV9 and TRBJ1-5; D remains unclear. Germline-derived CDR1 and CDR2 are SGDLS and YYNGEE. Trimming removed 0 bases from V and 5 bases from J, with 12 bases in between. The CDR3 contains 15 residues. The CDR3 DNA is TGTGCCAGCAGCGTAGGGAATGGGATTCATCAGCCCCAGCATTTT. Its translation: CASSVGNGIHQPQHF.

This clone was seen more than once but under ten times. The J gene is TRBJ1-5, the V gene TRBV5-1, with unresolved D. The CDR3 loop spans 13 amino acids. Germline lookup yields CDR1 SGHRS and CDR2 YFSETQ. Trimming removed 4 bases at V and 1 base at J, with 6 bases between. In DNA, the CDR3 is TGCGCCAGCAGCATTACAAGCAATCAGCCCCAGCATTTT. This translates into CASSITSNQPQHF.

This rearrangement joins TRBV5-1 to TRBJ2-5; D tentatively reads TRBD1 or TRBD2 (6 bases each). From germline, CDR1 is SGHRS and CDR2 YFSETQ. Trimming left V 6 bases short and J 5 bases short, with 17 bases between. CDR3 length equals 14 residues. CDR3 nucleotide sequence: TGCGCCAGCAAAACAGGGAGAGGAGGGGAGACCCAGTACTTC. Residues: CASKTGRGGETQYF. The full variable domain, its missing parts supplied by reference TRBV5-1 and TRBJ2-5, is KAGVTQTPRYLIKTRGQQVTLSCSPISGHRSVSWYQQTPGQGLQFLFEYFSETQRNKGNFPGRFSGRQFSNSRSEMNVSTLELGDSALYLCASKTGRGGETQYFGPGTRLLVL.

This rearrangement joins TRBV7-9 to TRBJ2-1; D gene unclear. Trimming pared 0 bases from V and 8 bases from J, leaving 17 bases between. CDR3 length: 16 amino acids. The germline CDR1 and CDR2 sequences are SEHNR and FQNEAQ (reference sequence). Here the CDR3 reads CASSLALSWVRDEQFF. The DNA of the CDR3 is TGTGCCAGCAGCTTAGCGCTGAGCTGGGTAAGGGATGAGCAGTTCTTC. The full variable domain, with the rest looked up from reference TRBV7-9 and TRBJ2-1, is DTGVSQNPRHKITKRGQNVTFRCDPISEHNRLYWYRQTLGQGPEFLTYFQNEAQLEKSRLLSDRFSAERPKGSFSTLEIQRTEQGDSAMYLCASSLALSWVRDEQFFGPGTRLTVL.

The rearrangement links TRBV7-6 to TRBJ2-1; D perhaps matches TRBD2 (5 bases). The CDR3 is made up of 14 amino acids. V was clipped by 2 bases and J by 9 bases, with 14 bases between them. Germline V CDR1 and CDR2: SGHVS, FNYEAQ. Here the CDR3 DNA reads TGTGCCAGCAGCTTAATAGCTAGCCGGGGTGAGCAGTTCTTC. Translating it yields CASSLIASRGEQFF.

The V call is TRBV5-6, the J call TRBJ2-1; D may be TRBD2 (6 bases). The CDR3 runs 15 residues. Germline lookup yields CDR1 SGHDT and CDR2 YYEEEE. With 4 bases removed from V and 7 bases from J, the gap between germline ends came to 18 bases. As DNA, the CDR3 is TGTGCCAGCAGCCCGGGGACCGCCGCGGGGAATGAGCAGTTCTTC. It yields the protein CASSPGTAAGNEQFF. Using reference TRBV5-6 and TRBJ2-1 for the parts outside the CDR3, the full variable domain is DAGVTQSPTHLIKTRGQQVTLRCSPKSGHDTVSWYQQALGQGPQFIFQYYEEEERQRGNFPDRFSGHQFPNYSSELNVNALLLGDSALYLCASSPGTAAGNEQFFGPGTRLTVL.

The V gene is TRBV19, the J gene TRBJ2-7, with TRBD2 identical over 9 bases. The CDR3 is 15 amino acids. J lost 4 bases, V lost 5 bases, and 9 bases had no gene match. The germline V gene has CDR1 LNHDA and CDR2 SQIVND (reference sequence). The CDR3 region is CASSPSGAQGYEQYF. CDR3 sequence (DNA): TGTGCCAGTAGTCCTAGCGGGGCCCAGGGATACGAGCAGTACTTC.

V is TRBV7-3 and J is TRBJ2-1; 9 nucleotides line up with TRBD2. The germline gives CDR1 SGHTA, CDR2 FQGTGA. This CDR3 is 15 amino acids long. V dropped 2 bases and J dropped 10; count of bases not matched to a gene: 9. Here the CDR3 reads CASSLVREGLNEQFF. CDR3 nucleotides: TGTGCCAGCAGCTTAGTGCGGGAGGGCCTGAACGAGCAGTTCTTC.